The 27 T cell receptor beta chains below all came from one sample that was sequenced in a study of T-cell memory formation after mild COVID-19. TCRdb re-derived calls from the 5' RACE reads in MiXCR, one entry per CDR3 protein. The data show around 310,000 distinct CDR3 sequences, around a fifth seen once. Sequencing was carried out using PBMCs or a T cell subset sorted from them (not recorded which). Every receptor here comes from a man between 18 and 35 years old who had mild COVID-19 (a few samples of this study predate the infection). Cell type and time point are not known.

In this sample, this clonotype turned up a few times. The chain uses TRBV6-5 and TRBJ1-2, with D perhaps TRBD1 (6 bases). The V gene's germline CDR1 is MNHEY and CDR2 SVGAGI. The V and J ends lost 5 bases and 10 bases respectively, with 11 bases between them. The CDR3 spans 11 residues. The CDR3 DNA reads TGTGCCAGCAGTCAGGGGTCTTTCTACACCTTC. It codes for CASSQGSFYTF.

This clonotype was counted once. The V call is TRBV3-1, the J call TRBJ2-1, with 13 bases aligning to TRBD2. In germline, CDR1 is LGHDT, CDR2 YNNKEL (reference sequence). V was pared by 0 bases and J by 3 bases, with 17 bases of the junction left unmatched. The CDR3 length is 22 residues. The CDR3 reads CASSQEVGTSGVSLLGYNEQFF. Written as DNA, the CDR3 is TGTGCCAGCAGCCAAGAGGTTGGGACTAGCGGGGTCTCCCTCTTGGGCTACAATGAGCAGTTCTTC.

The chain joins TRBV10-3 to TRBJ2-5; D unresolved. The CDR3 has 14 amino acids. Looked up from germline, CDR1 is ENHRY and CDR2 is SYGVKD. V was cut by 0 bases and J by 4 bases, with 9 bases left in between. CDR3: CAISESKGIETQYF. The DNA of the CDR3 is TGTGCCATCAGTGAGTCGAAAGGGATAGAGACCCAGTACTTC.

This clonotype was seen at least ten times. Here the CDR3 DNA reads TGTGCCAGCAGCTTAGTGGTAGTCGGGTCGACAGATACGCAGTATTTT. The encoded protein is CASSLVVVGSTDTQYF. The chain employs TRBV11-1 and TRBJ2-3; no clear D gene. The germline V and J ends were trimmed by 1 base and 3 bases, with 14 bases remaining between them. Looked up from germline, CDR1 is SGHAT and CDR2 is FQDESV (reference sequence). The CDR3 is 16 residues long.

This chain links TRBV14 with TRBJ1-1; possibly TRBD1 for D (6 bases). This CDR3 has 16 amino acids. The ends were cut back, 4 bases at V and 1 base at J, with 16 bases in the middle. Germline V lookup: CDR1 SGHDN, CDR2 FVKESK. CDR3 DNA sequence: TGTGCCAGCAGCCCGTACCGTCACAGGGCGAACACTGAAGCTTTCTTT. Translation: CASSPYRHRANTEAFF.

This chain uses TRBV29-1 with TRBJ1-1; the D is unclear. Germline V lookup: CDR1 SQVTM, CDR2 ANQGSEA. V lost 0 bases and J lost 6, with 5 bases in between. The CDR3 has 11 residues. The CDR3 region has the DNA TGCAGCGTTGAAGATGGATCTGAAGCTTTCTTT. It translates to CSVEDGSEAFF.

This clonotype came up a few times. This sequence joins TRBV27 and TRBJ1-2; D is undetermined. Trimming pared 7 bases from V and 7 bases from J, leaving 4 bases between. CDR3 length equals 9 residues. CDR1 and CDR2 from the germline V gene are MNHEY and SMNVEV (reference sequence). The CDR3 protein is CASTGGYTF. The CDR3 DNA is TGTGCCAGCACAGGTGGCTACACCTTC.

This chain joins TRBV6-5 and TRBJ1-4; D remains ambiguous. Germline V gene sequence: CDR1 MNHEY, CDR2 SVGAGI. The CDR3 length is 15 residues. Trimming removed 5 bases from V and 13 bases from J, with 23 bases in between. The CDR3 reads CASSPRSGRLFGLFF. CDR3 nucleotides: TGTGCCAGCAGTCCTCGGTCGGGCCGGCTCTTCGGACTGTTTTTT.

This clonotype was counted between two and nine times. The V and J genes are TRBV7-2 and TRBJ2-3; unclear D gene. Germline-derived CDR1 and CDR2 are SGHTA and FQGNSA. The CDR3 has 11 amino acids. V was clipped by 5 bases and J by 6 bases, with 6 bases between them. CDR3 DNA sequence: TGTGCCAGCAGCATAGGGGATACGCAGTATTTT. It encodes CASSIGDTQYF.

This clonotype appeared many times. The rearrangement joins TRBV11-2 to TRBJ2-1; D unclear. The CDR3 runs 14 residues. Trimming left V 1 base short and J 5 bases short, with 9 bases between. Germline lookup yields CDR1 SGHAT and CDR2 FQNNGV. In DNA, the CDR3 is TGTGCCAGCAGCTTAGTAATCGACCACAATGAGCAGTTCTTC. It is translated as CASSLVIDHNEQFF.

Only a few counts were recorded for this clonotype. V gene TRBV9 combines with J gene TRBJ2-4, with D maybe TRBD2 (6 bases). Deletions cut 0 bases from V and 9 bases from J, with 16 bases between. The CDR3 runs 15 residues. Per the germline V gene, CDR1 is SGDLS and CDR2 is YYNGEE. The CDR3 region has the DNA TGTGCCAGCAGCGTAGATGGAGGGGCTGGTAGCATTCAGTACTTC. It encodes CASSVDGGAGSIQYF.

This clonotype was recorded a few times. The chain links TRBV7-9 to TRBJ1-6, with D perhaps TRBD1 (5 bases). There are 15 residues in the CDR3. Trimming cost V 1 base and J 7 bases, with 11 bases left between them. Germline V gene lookup returns CDR1 SEHNR and CDR2 FQNEAQ (reference sequence). In DNA form, the CDR3 reads TGTGCCAGCAGCTTAGGGCAGGGCGGGAATTCACCCCTCCACTTT. Amino acids: CASSLGQGGNSPLHF.

This clonotype appeared a few times. The chain carries TRBV10-3 and TRBJ2-5; D gene unclear. The CDR3 extends over 12 amino acids. Trimming stripped 3 bases from V and 6 bases from J, with 8 bases between. The V gene's germline CDR1 is ENHRY and CDR2 SYGVKD. The CDR3 reads CAISEGVQTQYF. The DNA of the CDR3 is TGTGCCATCAGTGAAGGCGTCCAGACCCAGTACTTC.

In this sample, this clonotype turned up many times. The genes are TRBV9 and TRBJ2-7; no clear D. Germline loops: CDR1 SGDLS, CDR2 YYNGEE. V shed 0 bases and J shed 2 bases, with 15 bases lying between them. The CDR3 is 16 residues long. In DNA form, the CDR3 reads TGTGCCAGCAGCGTAGTAATAACAGCACCCCCCTACGAGCAGTACTTC. Encoded protein: CASSVVITAPPYEQYF. The entire variable domain, with the rest obtained from reference TRBV9 and TRBJ2-7, is as follows: DSGVTQTPKHLITATGQRVTLRCSPRSGDLSVYWYQQSLDQGLQFLIQYYNGEERAKGNILERFSAQQFPDLHSELNLSSLELGDSALYFCASSVVITAPPYEQYFGPGTRLTVT.

In DNA, the CDR3 is TGTGCCAGCAGTGCTCTCAATGAGCAGTTCTTC. It encodes CASSALNEQFF. The rearrangement joins TRBV27 to TRBJ2-1; the D is unclear. This CDR3 is 11 amino acids long. CDR1 is MNHEY and CDR2 is SMNVEV in the germline V gene (reference sequence). Trimming removed 5 bases from V and 6 bases from J, with 5 bases in between.

The chain recombines TRBV5-1 with TRBJ2-5; unclear D gene. CDR1 and CDR2 from the germline V gene are SGHRS and YFSETQ. This CDR3 comprises 14 residues. V was trimmed by 0 bases and J by 3 bases, leaving 9 bases between them. The CDR3 DNA reads as TGCGCCAGCAGCTTGGTTTCTACAGAAGAGACCCAGTACTTC. This encodes CASSLVSTEETQYF.

The chain is built from TRBV5-1 and TRBJ2-1; TRBD2 matches 12 bases. V lost 4 bases and J lost 4; bases outside the gene matches: 6. The CDR3 runs 16 residues. In germline, CDR1 is SGHRS, CDR2 YFSETQ. CDR3 protein: CASSRTSGGTYNEQFF. CDR3 nucleotides: TGCGCCAGCAGCCGTACTAGCGGGGGGACTTACAATGAGCAGTTCTTC.

This clonotype was seen a few times. The chain employs TRBV5-6 and TRBJ1-2; D gene ambiguous. This CDR3 is built from 13 residues. V lost 5 bases to trimming and J lost 8 bases, with 16 bases between them. Per germline, CDR1 SGHDT and CDR2 YYEEEE. This chain's CDR3 is CASSRPGRRGYTF. In DNA, the CDR3 is TGTGCCAGCAGTCGACCCGGACGCCGGGGCTACACCTTC.

The chain is built from TRBV7-2 and TRBJ2-5; 8 bases line up with TRBD1. Germline CDR1 reads SGHTA; CDR2 reads FQGNSA. V lost 6 bases, J lost 4 bases, and 13 bases stayed unmatched. The CDR3 sequence is 16 residues long. CDR3 sequence reads: CASSRDRGLFRETQYF. CDR3 bases: TGTGCCAGCAGTCGAGACAGGGGCCTCTTCAGAGAGACCCAGTACTTC.

The rearrangement uses TRBV29-1 and TRBJ1-1; no reliable D call. The germline gives CDR1 SQVTM, CDR2 ANQGSEA. Trimming took 5 bases from V and 7 from J, leaving 11 bases between them. The CDR3 runs 11 residues. The CDR3 nucleotides are TGCAGCGTTCGGATAAAGGGTGAAGCTTTCTTT. It codes for CSVRIKGEAFF.

The rearrangement links TRBV20-1 to TRBJ2-3; TRBD1 matches 7 bases. This CDR3 spans 18 amino acids. The junction had 20 bases not matched to a gene; V was cut back by 5 bases and J by 3 bases. CDR1 is DFQATT and CDR2 is SNEGSKA in the germline V gene (reference sequence). CDR3 sequence reads: CSAATTWTGPQGTDTQYF. The CDR3 nucleotides are TGCAGTGCTGCTACCACCTGGACAGGACCCCAGGGGACAGATACGCAGTATTTT.

V is TRBV5-1 and J is TRBJ2-7; TRBD2 is a possible D gene (6 bases). Germline CDR1 and CDR2: SGHRS and YFSETQ. The CDR3 has 14 residues. Trimming cost V 0 bases and J 1 base, with 8 bases left between them. CDR3 protein: CASSLVGGSYEQYF. For the CDR3, the DNA is TGCGCCAGCAGCTTGGTGGGGGGTTCCTACGAGCAGTACTTC. The full variable domain, its missing parts supplied by reference TRBV5-1 and TRBJ2-7, is KAGVTQTPRYLIKTRGQQVTLSCSPISGHRSVSWYQQTPGQGLQFLFEYFSETQRNKGNFPGRFSGRQFSNSRSEMNVSTLELGDSALYLCASSLVGGSYEQYFGPGTRLTVT.

This clonotype occurred once. The chain recombines TRBV11-2 with TRBJ2-3; D assignment may be TRBD1 or TRBD2 (5 bases each). This CDR3 is 15 amino acids long. CDR1 is SGHAT, CDR2 FQNNGV, per germline. Trimming pared 4 bases from V and 8 bases from J, leaving 19 bases between. DNA of the CDR3: TGTGCCAGCAGCTGGACCGGGACGGGTGAAGTTACGCAGTATTTT. Residues: CASSWTGTGEVTQYF.

This clonotype was seen a few times. The chain is built from TRBV4-1 and TRBJ2-1; the D gene is possibly TRBD2 (5 bases). Germline loops: CDR1 MGHRA, CDR2 YSYEKL. V lost 3 bases and J 2 bases, leaving 11 bases between the germline ends. The CDR3 extends over 15 amino acids. CDR3 loop: CASSQDLGAYNEQFF. The CDR3 DNA follows: TGCGCCAGCAGCCAGGATCTCGGGGCCTACAATGAGCAGTTCTTC.

This chain connects TRBV4-1 to TRBJ2-5; no definite D call. The CDR3 covers 14 residues. The germline V gene has CDR1 MGHRA and CDR2 YSYEKL. The V end lost 2 bases, the J end lost 4 bases, and 11 bases lay between the germline ends. CDR3 nucleotides: TGCGCCAGCAGCCAAAGTCATCCGGGAGAGACCCAGTACTTC. It encodes CASSQSHPGETQYF.

In its sample, this clonotype was seen a few times. This sequence joins TRBV28 and TRBJ2-3, with D maybe TRBD1 (5 bases). Germline V lookup: CDR1 MDHEN, CDR2 SYDVKM. This CDR3 is built from 14 residues. V was shortened by 6 bases and J by 6 bases, with 16 bases between the two germline ends. In nucleotides, the CDR3 is TGTGCCAGCAGAAGAGTCGCTAACAGGGATACGCAGTATTTT. It specifies CASRRVANRDTQYF. Variable domain in full (rest from reference TRBV28 and TRBJ2-3): DVKVTQSSRYLVKRTGEKVFLECVQDMDHENMFWYRQDPGLGLRLIYFSYDVKMKEKGDIPEGYSVSREKKERFSLILESASTNQTSMYLCASRRVANRDTQYFGPGTRLTVL.

This clonotype was seen a few times. The chain employs TRBV6-5 and TRBJ2-7, with D uncertain. Trimming left V 4 bases short and J 2 bases short, with 6 bases between. CDR1 and CDR2 from the germline V gene are MNHEY and SVGAGI. This CDR3 region has 12 residues. CDR3 amino acids: CASSSAAYEQYF. DNA of the CDR3: TGTGCCAGCAGTTCGGCCGCCTACGAGCAGTACTTC.